The 21 T cell receptor beta chains reported below all come from one sample, sequenced in a study of cytomegalovirus exposure and HLA in healthy donors. Use of 60 Vbeta and 13 Jbeta primers characterized the PCR. Libraries were prepared by immunoSEQ multiplex PCR; TCRdb keeps only in-frame clonotypes and omits some of them. The table lists roughly 88,000 clones, roughly 63% of them singletons. The sequencing sample was made of PBMCs. All receptors come from a man aged 50-60 years in good health and CMV-seronegative.

The chain is built from TRBV7-9 and TRBJ2-7; the D is unclear. The CDR3 contains 13 residues. Between the trimmed V and J ends, which lost 4 bases and 0 bases, there was a span of 7 bases. Germline V gives CDR1 SEHNR, CDR2 FQNEAQ (reference sequence). CDR3 sequence: CASSSSDSYEQYV. CDR3 DNA: TGTGCCAGCAGCTCGAGTGACTCCTACGAGCAGTACGTC.

The chain carries TRBV2 and TRBJ1-6; D is unclear. V was cut by 2 bases and J by 14 bases, with 7 bases left in between. This CDR3 has 11 residues. Germline V gives CDR1 SNHLY, CDR2 FYNNEI. This CDR3 reads CASSEFNTLHF. CDR3 nucleotide sequence: TGTGCCAGCAGTGAATTTAACACCCTCCACTTT.

This clone was found once. The chain links TRBV6-5 to TRBJ1-2; TRBD1 matches 7 bases. V shed 0 bases and J 7 bases; nucleotides not matched to a gene: 8. The CDR3 sequence is 15 residues long. Germline CDR1 and CDR2: MNHEY and SVGAGI. The CDR3 protein is CASSYSRGPQGGYTF. The CDR3 bases are TGTGCCAGCAGTTACTCGAGGGGGCCCCAGGGTGGCTACACCTTC.

There are a few counts of this clone. V gene TRBV5-6 combines with J gene TRBJ2-7; no firm D call. CDR3 size: 13 residues. CDR1 and CDR2 from the germline V gene are SGHDT and YYEEEE. The ends were cut back, 1 base at V and 4 bases at J, with 9 bases in the middle. The CDR3 region is CASSLLQKYEQYF. CDR3 nucleotides: TGTGCCAGCAGCTTGTTACAGAAATACGAGCAGTACTTC. Full variable domain (missing parts from reference TRBV5-6 and TRBJ2-7): DAGVTQSPTHLIKTRGQQVTLRCSPKSGHDTVSWYQQALGQGPQFIFQYYEEEERQRGNFPDRFSGHQFPNYSSELNVNALLLGDSALYLCASSLLQKYEQYFGPGTRLTVT.

This chain links TRBV15 with TRBJ1-2; D gene uncertain. The germline V gene has CDR1 LNHNV and CDR2 YYDKDF (reference sequence). Trimming shortened V by 3 bases and J by 8 bases, and 10 bases separated the two germline ends. This CDR3 has 12 amino acids. CDR3 nucleotide sequence: TGTGCCACCAGCAGCCGGGGTCGGGGCTACACCTTC. This encodes CATSSRGRGYTF.

The CDR3 coding sequence is TGCGCCAGCACTATAGGACAGAACACTGAAGCTTTCTTT. This translates into CASTIGQNTEAFF. V usage is TRBV5-1 and J usage is TRBJ1-1, with a weak D call TRBD1 (5 bases). The V end lost 6 bases, the J end lost 1 base, and 10 bases lay between the germline ends. Germline lookup yields CDR1 SGHRS and CDR2 YFSETQ. This CDR3 is 13 amino acids long.

This clone was seen once. The chain joins TRBV15 to TRBJ1-5, with a possible D match to TRBD1 (6 bases). The CDR3 spans 16 residues. V dropped 5 bases and J dropped 2 bases, with 16 bases sitting between them. The germline V gene encodes CDR1 LNHNV and CDR2 YYDKDF (reference sequence). CDR3 loop: CATSGGQGSRNQPQHF. Written as DNA, the CDR3 is TGTGCCACCAGCGGAGGGCAGGGGTCACGCAATCAGCCCCAGCATTTT.

The chain has TRBV30 and TRBJ1-2; possibly TRBD1 for D (5 bases). The CDR3 is made up of 13 amino acids. Germline CDR1 reads GTSNPN; CDR2 reads SVGIG (reference sequence). V lost 0 bases to trimming and J lost 8 bases, with 13 bases between them. The CDR3 DNA is TGTGCCTGGAGTGTACTGGGGGGAGGGGGCTACACCTTC. As protein: CAWSVLGGGGYTF.

The chain carries TRBV2 and TRBJ2-3, with D possibly matching TRBD2 (5 bases). The V gene's germline CDR1 is SNHLY and CDR2 FYNNEI. The CDR3 is 15 amino acids. Trimming pared 7 bases from V and 6 bases from J, leaving 20 bases between. The CDR3 is CASNPASQKRDTQYF. CDR3 sequence (DNA): TGTGCCAGCAACCCAGCGAGCCAAAAGCGGGATACGCAGTATTTT. Combining the CDR3 with reference TRBV2 and TRBJ2-3 gives the whole variable domain EPEVTQTPSHQVTQMGQEVILRCVPISNHLYFYWYRQILGQKVEFLVSFYNNEISEKSEIFDDQFSVERPDGSNFTLKIRSTKLEDSAMYFCASNPASQKRDTQYFGPGTRLTVL.

This clone has just a few counts. The V and J genes are TRBV30 and TRBJ2-7; TRBD1 agrees at 8 bases. The CDR3 contains 14 residues. From germline, CDR1 is GTSNPN and CDR2 SVGIG (reference sequence). V shed 3 bases, J shed 3 bases, and the junction held 7 bases outside the gene matches. In DNA form, the CDR3 reads TGTGCCTGGAGCGAGGGACAGGACCACTACGAGCAGTACGTC. It specifies CAWSEGQDHYEQYV.

This chain connects TRBV5-5 to TRBJ2-7; D is possibly TRBD1 (6 bases). The CDR3 has 14 amino acids. Per germline, CDR1 SGHKS and CDR2 YYEKEE (reference sequence). V was pared by 4 bases and J by 3 bases, with 14 bases between. In DNA form, the CDR3 reads TGTGCCAGCAGCCAACAGGGAACTGGCTACGAGCAGTACTTC. Residues: CASSQQGTGYEQYF.

This chain's CDR3 is CASRELAGGKSSYNEQFF. DNA for the CDR3: TGTGCCAGCAGGGAACTAGCGGGGGGCAAAAGCTCCTACAATGAGCAGTTCTTC. The chain carries TRBV6-1 and TRBJ2-1; 12 bases agree with TRBD2. V lost 6 bases and J lost 0; bases outside the gene matches: 9. Germline-derived CDR1 and CDR2 are MNHNS and SASEGT. The CDR3 totals 18 residues.

The rearrangement uses TRBV4-1 and TRBJ2-3; 13 bases are shared with TRBD2. CDR3 size: 14 residues. V gave up 4 bases and J gave up 6 bases; unmatched junction bases: 1. Per the germline V gene, CDR1 is MGHRA and CDR2 is YSYEKL. The CDR3 DNA follows: TGCGCCAGCAGCCGACTAGCGGGAGGCGATACGCAGTATTTT. Translating it yields CASSRLAGGDTQYF.

The sample holds a few counts of this clone. The rearrangement links TRBV2 to TRBJ1-5; D remains ambiguous. CDR3 length equals 12 residues. Germline V lookup: CDR1 SNHLY, CDR2 FYNNEI. V lost 1 base, J lost 7 bases, and 5 bases lay in between. CDR3 in DNA: TGTGCCAGCAGTGAAGTTATCCAGCCCCAGCATTTT. This gives the protein CASSEVIQPQHF.

The J gene is TRBJ2-5, the V gene TRBV11-3; D might be TRBD2 (6 bases). This CDR3 comprises 16 residues. V was shortened by 1 base and J by 1 base, with 13 bases between the two germline ends. Germline V gene data show CDR1 as SGHNT and CDR2 as YENEEA. In DNA form, the CDR3 reads TGTGCCAGCAGCTTAGGATGGAGGGGAGGCCAAGAGACCCAGTACTTC. This encodes CASSLGWRGGQETQYF.

This clone was recorded a few times. The genes are TRBV5-4 and TRBJ1-1; 7 bases align to TRBD1. In germline, CDR1 is SGHNT, CDR2 YYREEE (reference sequence). The CDR3 runs 15 residues. V shed 0 bases, J shed 4 bases, and the junction held 6 bases outside the gene matches. The CDR3: CASSLVRGRGTEAFF. The CDR3 coding sequence is TGTGCCAGCAGCTTGGTAAGGGGGCGTGGCACTGAAGCTTTCTTT.

J is TRBJ1-1 and V is TRBV29-1; 11 bases agree with TRBD1. The CDR3 length is 14 residues. Germline V CDR1 and CDR2: SQVTM, ANQGSEA. V shed 7 bases, J shed 5 bases, and the junction held 9 bases outside the gene matches. The CDR3 loop reads CSAHGQGAWTEAFF. The CDR3 DNA reads as TGCAGCGCCCATGGACAGGGGGCTTGGACTGAAGCTTTCTTT.

The chain recombines TRBV19 with TRBJ1-5, with no clear D. The V end was cut by 6 bases, the J end by 7 bases, with 13 bases between. The CDR3 covers 13 residues. Germline CDR1 reads LNHDA; CDR2 reads SQIVND (reference sequence). The DNA for the CDR3 is TGTGCCAGTAGCCCCTTTTCAGGCCAGCCCCAGCATTTT. Its protein product is CASSPFSGQPQHF.

V gene TRBV12-5 combines with J gene TRBJ2-7; TRBD1 matches at 8 bases. Germline loops: CDR1 LGHNT, CDR2 FRNRAP. Losses at the gene ends were 3 bases for V and 6 bases for J; bases not matched to a gene: 4. The CDR3 runs 13 residues. The chain's CDR3 is CASGFLDRAEQYV. CDR3 nucleotide sequence: TGTGCTAGTGGTTTCTTGGACAGGGCCGAGCAGTACGTC.

V and J are TRBV5-6 and TRBJ2-7; TRBD2 agrees at 13 bases. Germline-derived CDR1 and CDR2 are SGHDT and YYEEEE. The CDR3 consists of 15 residues. The ends lost 0 bases at V and 7 bases at J; junction bases unmatched: 4. The CDR3 DNA reads TGTGCCAGCAGCTTGGAACTAGCGGGAGGGGAAGAGCAGTACGTC. The encoded protein is CASSLELAGGEEQYV.

The V and J genes are TRBV19 and TRBJ1-5; the D is unclear. V was pared by 1 base and J by 0 bases, with 7 bases between. CDR1 and CDR2 from the germline V gene are LNHDA and SQIVND (reference sequence). This CDR3 is 15 amino acids long. CDR3 sequence reads: CASSIGGYSNQPQHF. For the CDR3, the DNA is TGTGCCAGTAGTATAGGAGGATATAGCAATCAGCCCCAGCATTTT.